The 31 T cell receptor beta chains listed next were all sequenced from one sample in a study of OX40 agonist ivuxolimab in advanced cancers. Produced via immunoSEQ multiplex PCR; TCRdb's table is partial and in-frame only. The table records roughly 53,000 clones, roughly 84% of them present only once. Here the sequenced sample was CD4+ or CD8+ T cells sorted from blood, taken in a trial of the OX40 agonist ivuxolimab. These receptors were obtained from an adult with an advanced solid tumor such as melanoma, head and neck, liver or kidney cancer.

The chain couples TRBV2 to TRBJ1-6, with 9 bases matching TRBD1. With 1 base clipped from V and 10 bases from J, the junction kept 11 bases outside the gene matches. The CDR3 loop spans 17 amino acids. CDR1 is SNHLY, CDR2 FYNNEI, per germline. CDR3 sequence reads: CASSEVPLQGATSPLHF. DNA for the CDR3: TGTGCCAGCAGTGAAGTCCCCCTACAGGGGGCTACATCACCCCTCCACTTT. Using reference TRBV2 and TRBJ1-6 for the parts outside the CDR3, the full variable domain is EPEVTQTPSHQVTQMGQEVILRCVPISNHLYFYWYRQILGQKVEFLVSFYNNEISEKSEIFDDQFSVERPDGSNFTLKIRSTKLEDSAMYFCASSEVPLQGATSPLHFGNGTRLTVT.

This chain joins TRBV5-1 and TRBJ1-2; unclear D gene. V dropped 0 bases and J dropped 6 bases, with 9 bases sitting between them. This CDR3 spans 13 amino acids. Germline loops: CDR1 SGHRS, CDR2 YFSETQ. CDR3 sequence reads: CASSLGAADGYTF. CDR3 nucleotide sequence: TGCGCCAGCAGCTTGGGGGCCGCGGATGGCTACACCTTC. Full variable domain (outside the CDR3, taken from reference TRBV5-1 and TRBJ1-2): KAGVTQTPRYLIKTRGQQVTLSCSPISGHRSVSWYQQTPGQGLQFLFEYFSETQRNKGNFPGRFSGRQFSNSRSEMNVSTLELGDSALYLCASSLGAADGYTFGSGTRLTVV.

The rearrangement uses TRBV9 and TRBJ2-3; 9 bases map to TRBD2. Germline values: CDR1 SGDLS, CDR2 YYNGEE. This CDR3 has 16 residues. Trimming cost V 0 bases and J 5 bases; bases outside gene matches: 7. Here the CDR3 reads CASSVGLAGSKDTQYF. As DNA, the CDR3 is TGTGCCAGCAGCGTAGGGCTAGCGGGAAGTAAAGATACGCAGTATTTT. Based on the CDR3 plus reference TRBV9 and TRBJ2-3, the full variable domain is DSGVTQTPKHLITATGQRVTLRCSPRSGDLSVYWYQQSLDQGLQFLIQYYNGEERAKGNILERFSAQQFPDLHSELNLSSLELGDSALYFCASSVGLAGSKDTQYFGPGTRLTVL.

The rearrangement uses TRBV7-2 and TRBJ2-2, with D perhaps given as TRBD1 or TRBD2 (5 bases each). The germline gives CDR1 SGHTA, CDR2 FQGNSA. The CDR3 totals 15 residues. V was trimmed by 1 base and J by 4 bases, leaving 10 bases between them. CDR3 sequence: CASSLVGDGTGELFF. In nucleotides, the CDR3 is TGTGCCAGCAGCTTAGTTGGGGACGGCACCGGGGAGCTGTTTTTT.

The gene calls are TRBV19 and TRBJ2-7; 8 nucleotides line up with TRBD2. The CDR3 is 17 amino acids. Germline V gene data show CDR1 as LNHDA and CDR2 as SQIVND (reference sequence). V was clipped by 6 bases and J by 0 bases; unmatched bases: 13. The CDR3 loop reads CASSHPTIAGSSYEQYF. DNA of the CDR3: TGTGCCAGTAGCCATCCTACTATAGCGGGGAGCTCCTACGAGCAGTACTTC. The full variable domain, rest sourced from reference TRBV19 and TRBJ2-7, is DGGITQSPKYLFRKEGQNVTLSCEQNLNHDAMYWYRQDPGQGLRLIYYSQIVNDFQKGDIAEGYSVSREKKESFPLTVTSAQKNPTAFYLCASSHPTIAGSSYEQYFGPGTRLTVT.

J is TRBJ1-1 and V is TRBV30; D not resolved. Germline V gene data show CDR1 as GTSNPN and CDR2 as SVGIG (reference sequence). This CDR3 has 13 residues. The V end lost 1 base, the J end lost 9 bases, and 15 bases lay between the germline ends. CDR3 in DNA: TGTGCCTGGAGTGCTGGTTGGGCCCGACAAGCTTTCTTT. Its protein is CAWSAGWARQAFF.

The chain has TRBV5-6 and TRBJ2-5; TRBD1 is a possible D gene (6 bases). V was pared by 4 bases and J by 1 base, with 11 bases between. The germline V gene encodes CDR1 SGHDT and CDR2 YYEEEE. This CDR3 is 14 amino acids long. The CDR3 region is CASSGLGAQETQYF. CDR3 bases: TGTGCCAGCAGCGGGTTGGGGGCCCAAGAGACCCAGTACTTC.

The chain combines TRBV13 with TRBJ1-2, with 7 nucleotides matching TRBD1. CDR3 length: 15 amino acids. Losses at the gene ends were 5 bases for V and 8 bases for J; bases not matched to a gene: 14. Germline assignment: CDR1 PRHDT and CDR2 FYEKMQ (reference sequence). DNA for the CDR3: TGTGCCAGCAGCACCTACCGTTTAGGGGGCAAAGGCTACACCTTC. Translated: CASSTYRLGGKGYTF.

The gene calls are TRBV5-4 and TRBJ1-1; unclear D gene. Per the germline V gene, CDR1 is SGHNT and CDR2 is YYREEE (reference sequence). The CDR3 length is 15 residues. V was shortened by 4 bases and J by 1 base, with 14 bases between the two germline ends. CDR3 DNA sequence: TGTGCCAGCAGCCCCCAGGAAATGGGGAACACTGAAGCTTTCTTT. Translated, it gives CASSPQEMGNTEAFF.

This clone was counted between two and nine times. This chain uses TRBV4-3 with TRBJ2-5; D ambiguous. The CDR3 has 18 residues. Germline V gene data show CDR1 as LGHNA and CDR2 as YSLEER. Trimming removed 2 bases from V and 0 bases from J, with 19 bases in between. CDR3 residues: CASSQSYLPAQYQETQYF. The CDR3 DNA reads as TGCGCCAGCAGCCAAAGCTATTTGCCGGCGCAGTACCAAGAGACCCAGTACTTC.

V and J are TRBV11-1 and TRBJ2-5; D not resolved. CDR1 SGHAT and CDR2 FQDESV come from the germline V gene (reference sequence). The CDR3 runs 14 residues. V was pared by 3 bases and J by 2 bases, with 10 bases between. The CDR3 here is CASSFQAEQETQYF. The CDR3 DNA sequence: TGTGCCAGCAGCTTCCAGGCGGAACAAGAGACCCAGTACTTC. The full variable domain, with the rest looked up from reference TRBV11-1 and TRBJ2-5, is EAEVAQSPRYKITEKSQAVAFWCDPISGHATLYWYRQILGQGPELLVQFQDESVVDDSQLPKDRFSAERLKGVDSTLKIQPAELGDSAMYLCASSFQAEQETQYFGPGTRLLVL.

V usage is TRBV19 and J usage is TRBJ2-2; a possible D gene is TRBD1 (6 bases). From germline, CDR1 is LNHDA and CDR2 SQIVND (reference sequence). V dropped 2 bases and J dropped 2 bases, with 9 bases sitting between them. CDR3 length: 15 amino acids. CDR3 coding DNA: TGTGCCAGTAGTATAACAGGGCCCAACACCGGGGAGCTGTTTTTT. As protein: CASSITGPNTGELFF.

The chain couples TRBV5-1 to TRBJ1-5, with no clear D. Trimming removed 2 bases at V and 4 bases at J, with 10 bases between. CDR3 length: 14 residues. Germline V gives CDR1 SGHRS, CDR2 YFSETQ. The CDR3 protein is CASSFGESNQPQHF. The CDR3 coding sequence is TGCGCCAGCAGCTTCGGTGAAAGTAATCAGCCCCAGCATTTT.

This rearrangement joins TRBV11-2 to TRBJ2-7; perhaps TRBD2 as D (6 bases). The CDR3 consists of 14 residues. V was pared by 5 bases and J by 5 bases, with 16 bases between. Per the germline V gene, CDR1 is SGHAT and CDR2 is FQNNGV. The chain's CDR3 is CASSDVNGGDEQYF. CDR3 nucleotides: TGTGCCAGCAGCGACGTGAATGGAGGGGACGAGCAGTACTTC.

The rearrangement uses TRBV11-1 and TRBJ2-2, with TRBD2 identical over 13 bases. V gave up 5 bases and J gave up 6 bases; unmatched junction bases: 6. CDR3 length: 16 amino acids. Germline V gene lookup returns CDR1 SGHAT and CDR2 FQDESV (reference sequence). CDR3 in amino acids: CASSTSGLAGAGELFF. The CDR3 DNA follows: TGTGCCAGCAGCACATCCGGACTAGCGGGAGCCGGGGAGCTGTTTTTT.

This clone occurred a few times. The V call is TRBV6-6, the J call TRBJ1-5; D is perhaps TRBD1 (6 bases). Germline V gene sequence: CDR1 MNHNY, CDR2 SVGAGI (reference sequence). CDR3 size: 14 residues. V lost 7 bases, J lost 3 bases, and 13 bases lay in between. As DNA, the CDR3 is TGTGCCAGCATAAACGGACAGTCCAATCAGCCCCAGCATTTT. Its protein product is CASINGQSNQPQHF.

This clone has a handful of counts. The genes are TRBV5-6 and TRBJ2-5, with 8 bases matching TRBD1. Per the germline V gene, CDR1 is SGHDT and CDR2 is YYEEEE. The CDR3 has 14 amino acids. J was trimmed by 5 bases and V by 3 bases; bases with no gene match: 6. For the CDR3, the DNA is TGTGCCAGCAGCTGGGTGACAGGGGTGGAGACCCAGTACTTC. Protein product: CASSWVTGVETQYF.

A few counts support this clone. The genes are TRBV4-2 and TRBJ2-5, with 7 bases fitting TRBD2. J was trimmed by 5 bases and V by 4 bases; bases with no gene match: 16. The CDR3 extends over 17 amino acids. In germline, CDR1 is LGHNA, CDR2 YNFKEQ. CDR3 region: CASSPSSKDIGGETQYF. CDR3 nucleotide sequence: TGTGCCAGCAGCCCCTCCTCAAAGGACATCGGGGGGGAGACCCAGTACTTC.

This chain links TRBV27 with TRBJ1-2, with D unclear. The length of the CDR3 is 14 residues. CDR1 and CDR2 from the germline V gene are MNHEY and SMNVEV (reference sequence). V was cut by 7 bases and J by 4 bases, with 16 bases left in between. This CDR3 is CASTPASGSYGYTF. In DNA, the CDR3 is TGTGCCAGCACCCCGGCTTCGGGTTCCTATGGCTACACCTTC.

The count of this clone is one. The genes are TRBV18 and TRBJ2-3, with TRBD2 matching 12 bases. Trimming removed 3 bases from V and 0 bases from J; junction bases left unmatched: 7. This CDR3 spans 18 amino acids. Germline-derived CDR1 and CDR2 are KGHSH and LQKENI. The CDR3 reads CASSPPPGTSGSTDTQYF. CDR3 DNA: TGTGCCAGCTCACCCCCCCCGGGGACTAGCGGGAGCACAGATACGCAGTATTTT.

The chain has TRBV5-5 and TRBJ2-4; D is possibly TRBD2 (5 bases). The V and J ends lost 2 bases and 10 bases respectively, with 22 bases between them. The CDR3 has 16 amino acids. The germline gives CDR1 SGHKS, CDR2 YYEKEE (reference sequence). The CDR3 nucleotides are TGTGCCAGCAGCTTCTGGGAATTTGGACTGACGGGTATTCAGTACTTC. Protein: CASSFWEFGLTGIQYF.

As DNA, the CDR3 is TGTGCCAGCAGCCCGGTGGGCCAACTAGTCTGGGAGCAGTTCTTC. Protein: CASSPVGQLVWEQFF. The gene calls are TRBV7-2 and TRBJ2-1; TRBD2 is a possible D gene (5 bases). This CDR3 region has 15 residues. Germline V gene lookup returns CDR1 SGHTA and CDR2 FQGNSA. V was shortened by 5 bases and J by 10 bases, with 21 bases between the two germline ends.

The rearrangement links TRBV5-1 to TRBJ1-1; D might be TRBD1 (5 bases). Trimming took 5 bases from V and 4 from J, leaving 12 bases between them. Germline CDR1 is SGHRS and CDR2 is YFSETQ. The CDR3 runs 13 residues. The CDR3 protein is CASRDHRSTEAFF. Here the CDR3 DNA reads TGCGCCAGCAGGGACCACAGGTCCACTGAAGCTTTCTTT. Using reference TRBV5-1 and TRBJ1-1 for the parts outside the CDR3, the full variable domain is KAGVTQTPRYLIKTRGQQVTLSCSPISGHRSVSWYQQTPGQGLQFLFEYFSETQRNKGNFPGRFSGRQFSNSRSEMNVSTLELGDSALYLCASRDHRSTEAFFGQGTRLTVV.

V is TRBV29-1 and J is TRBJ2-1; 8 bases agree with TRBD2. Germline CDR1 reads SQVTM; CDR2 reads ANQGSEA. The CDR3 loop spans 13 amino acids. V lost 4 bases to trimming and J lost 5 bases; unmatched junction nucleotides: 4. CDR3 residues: CSVGGLADNEQFF. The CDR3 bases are TGCAGCGTTGGTGGACTAGCCGACAATGAGCAGTTCTTC.

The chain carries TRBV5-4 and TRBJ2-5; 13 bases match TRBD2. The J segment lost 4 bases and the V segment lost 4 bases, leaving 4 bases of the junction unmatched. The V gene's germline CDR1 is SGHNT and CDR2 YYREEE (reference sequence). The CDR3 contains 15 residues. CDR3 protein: CASSRTSGGSETQYF. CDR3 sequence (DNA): TGTGCCAGCAGCAGGACTAGCGGGGGATCAGAGACCCAGTACTTC.

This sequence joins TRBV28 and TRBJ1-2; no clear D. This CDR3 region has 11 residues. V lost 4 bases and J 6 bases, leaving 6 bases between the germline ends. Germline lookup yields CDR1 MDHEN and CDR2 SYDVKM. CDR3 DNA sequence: TGTGCCAGCAGTTCCTTAAATGGCTACACCTTC. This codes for CASSSLNGYTF.

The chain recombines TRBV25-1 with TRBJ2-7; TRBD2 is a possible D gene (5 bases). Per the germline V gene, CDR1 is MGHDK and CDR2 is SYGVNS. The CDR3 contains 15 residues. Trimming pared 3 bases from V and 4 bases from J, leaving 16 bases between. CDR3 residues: CASSDPPRGAYEQYF. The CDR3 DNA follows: TGTGCCAGCAGTGATCCCCCTCGGGGAGCTTACGAGCAGTACTTC.

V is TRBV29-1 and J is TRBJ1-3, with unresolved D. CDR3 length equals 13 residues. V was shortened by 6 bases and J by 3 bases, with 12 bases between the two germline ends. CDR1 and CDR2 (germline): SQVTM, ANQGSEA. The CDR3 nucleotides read TGCAGCGTGGCGGGCCCGGATGGAAACACCATATATTTT. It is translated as CSVAGPDGNTIYF.

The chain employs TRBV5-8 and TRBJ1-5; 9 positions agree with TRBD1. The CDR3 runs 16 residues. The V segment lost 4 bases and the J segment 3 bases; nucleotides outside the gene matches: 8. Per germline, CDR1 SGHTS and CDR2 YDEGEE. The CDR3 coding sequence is TGTGCCAGCAGCCGCCGGACAGGGGTCATCAATCAGCCCCAGCATTTT. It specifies CASSRRTGVINQPQHF.

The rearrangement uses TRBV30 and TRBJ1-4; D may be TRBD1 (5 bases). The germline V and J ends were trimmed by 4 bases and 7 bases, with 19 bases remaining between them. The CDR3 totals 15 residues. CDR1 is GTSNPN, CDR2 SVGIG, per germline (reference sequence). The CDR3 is CAWNTGTKDGEKLFF. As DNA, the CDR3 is TGTGCCTGGAACACCGGGACCAAGGACGGTGAAAAACTGTTTTTT.

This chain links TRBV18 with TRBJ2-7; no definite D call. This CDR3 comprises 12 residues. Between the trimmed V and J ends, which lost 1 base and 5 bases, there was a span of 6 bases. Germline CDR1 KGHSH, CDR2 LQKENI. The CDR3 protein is CASSPLVNEQYF. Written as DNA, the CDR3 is TGTGCCAGCTCACCACTTGTTAACGAGCAGTACTTC.